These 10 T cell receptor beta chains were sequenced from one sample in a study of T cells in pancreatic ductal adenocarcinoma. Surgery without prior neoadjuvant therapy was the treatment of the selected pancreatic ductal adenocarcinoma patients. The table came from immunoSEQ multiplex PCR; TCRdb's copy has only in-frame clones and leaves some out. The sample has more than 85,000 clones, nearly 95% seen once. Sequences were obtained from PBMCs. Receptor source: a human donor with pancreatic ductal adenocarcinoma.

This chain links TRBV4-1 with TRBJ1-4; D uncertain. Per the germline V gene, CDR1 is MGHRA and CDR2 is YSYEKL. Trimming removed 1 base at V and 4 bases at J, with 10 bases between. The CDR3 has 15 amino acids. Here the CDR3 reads CASSQGPGINEKLFF. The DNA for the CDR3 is TGCGCCAGCAGCCAAGGACCGGGGATTAATGAAAAACTGTTTTTT.

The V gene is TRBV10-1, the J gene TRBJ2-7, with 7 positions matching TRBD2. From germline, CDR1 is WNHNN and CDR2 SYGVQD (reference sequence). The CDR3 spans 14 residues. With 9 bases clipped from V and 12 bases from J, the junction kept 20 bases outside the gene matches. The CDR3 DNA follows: TGCGCCAGTTCTCACGGCTTCCGAAGCGGGACCCTGTACTTC. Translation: CASSHGFRSGTLYF.

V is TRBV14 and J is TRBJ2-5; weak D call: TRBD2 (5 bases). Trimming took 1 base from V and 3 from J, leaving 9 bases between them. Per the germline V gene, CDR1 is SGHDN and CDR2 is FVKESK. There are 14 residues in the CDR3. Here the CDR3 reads CASSQAGVEETQYF. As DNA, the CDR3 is TGTGCCAGCAGCCAAGCCGGGGTCGAAGAGACCCAGTACTTC.

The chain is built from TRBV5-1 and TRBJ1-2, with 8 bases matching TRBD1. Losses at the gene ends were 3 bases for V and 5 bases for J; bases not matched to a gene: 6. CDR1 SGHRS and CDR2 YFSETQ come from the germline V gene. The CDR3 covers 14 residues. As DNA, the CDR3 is TGCGCCAGCAGCTCGGGACAGGAGGAATATGGCTACACCTTC. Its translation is CASSSGQEEYGYTF.

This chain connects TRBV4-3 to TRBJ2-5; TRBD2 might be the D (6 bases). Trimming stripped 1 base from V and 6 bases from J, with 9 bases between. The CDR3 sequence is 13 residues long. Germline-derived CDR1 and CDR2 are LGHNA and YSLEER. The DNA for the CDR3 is TGCGCCAGCAGCCAAGGGGGCGGGAAGACCCAGTACTTC. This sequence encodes CASSQGGGKTQYF.

The CDR3 spells CATSRDLLANTGELFF. The CDR3 DNA reads as TGTGCCACCAGCAGAGATCTCCTAGCGAACACCGGGGAGCTGTTTTTT. The chain combines TRBV15 with TRBJ2-2; D unresolved. The V end lost 0 bases, the J end lost 0 bases, and 8 bases lay between the germline ends. The length of the CDR3 is 16 residues. Germline V gives CDR1 LNHNV, CDR2 YYDKDF (reference sequence).

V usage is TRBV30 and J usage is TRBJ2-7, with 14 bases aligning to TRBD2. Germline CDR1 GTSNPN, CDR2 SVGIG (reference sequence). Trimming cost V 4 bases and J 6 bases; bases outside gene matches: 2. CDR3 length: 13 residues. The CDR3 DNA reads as TGTGCCTGGAAGACTAGCGGGAGGGGCGAGCAGTACTTC. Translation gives CAWKTSGRGEQYF.

CDR3: CASSLDRARGYTF. The CDR3 coding sequence is TGTGCCAGCAGTCTGGACAGGGCGCGCGGCTACACCTTC. The chain joins TRBV6-5 to TRBJ1-2, with 8 positions matching TRBD1. The CDR3 extends over 13 amino acids. The V segment lost 5 bases and the J segment 8 bases; nucleotides outside the gene matches: 7. CDR1 MNHEY and CDR2 SVGAGI come from the germline V gene.

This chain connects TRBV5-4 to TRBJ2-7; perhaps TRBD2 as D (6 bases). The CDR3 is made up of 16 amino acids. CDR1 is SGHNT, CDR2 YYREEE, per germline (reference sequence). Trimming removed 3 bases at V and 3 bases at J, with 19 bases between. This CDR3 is CASSYGVDEEGYEQYF. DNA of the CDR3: TGTGCCAGCAGCTATGGGGTCGACGAGGAGGGCTACGAGCAGTACTTC. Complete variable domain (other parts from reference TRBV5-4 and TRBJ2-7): ETGVTQSPTHLIKTRGQQVTLRCSSQSGHNTVSWYQQALGQGPQFIFQYYREEENGRGNFPPRFSGLQFPNYSSELNVNALELDDSALYLCASSYGVDEEGYEQYFGPGTRLTVT.

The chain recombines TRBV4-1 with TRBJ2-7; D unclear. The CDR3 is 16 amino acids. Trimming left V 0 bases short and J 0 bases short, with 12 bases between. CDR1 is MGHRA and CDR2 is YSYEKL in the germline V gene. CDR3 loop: CASSQETLRGSYEQYF. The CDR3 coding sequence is TGCGCCAGCAGCCAAGAAACACTGAGAGGCTCCTACGAGCAGTACTTC.